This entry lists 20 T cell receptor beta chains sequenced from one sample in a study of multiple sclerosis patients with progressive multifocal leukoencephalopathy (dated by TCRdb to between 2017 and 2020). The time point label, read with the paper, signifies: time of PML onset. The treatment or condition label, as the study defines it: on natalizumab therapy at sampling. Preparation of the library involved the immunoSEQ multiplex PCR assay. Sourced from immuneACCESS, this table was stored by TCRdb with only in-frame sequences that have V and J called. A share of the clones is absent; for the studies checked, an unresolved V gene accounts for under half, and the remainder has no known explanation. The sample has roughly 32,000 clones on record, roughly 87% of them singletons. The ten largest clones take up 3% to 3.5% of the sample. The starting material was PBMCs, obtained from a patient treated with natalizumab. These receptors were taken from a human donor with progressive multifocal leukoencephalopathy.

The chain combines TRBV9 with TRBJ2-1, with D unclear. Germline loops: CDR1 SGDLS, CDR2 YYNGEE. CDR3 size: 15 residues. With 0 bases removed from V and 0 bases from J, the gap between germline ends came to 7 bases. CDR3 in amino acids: CASSVDRSSYNEQFF. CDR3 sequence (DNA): TGTGCCAGCAGCGTAGACCGTTCCTCCTACAATGAGCAGTTCTTC. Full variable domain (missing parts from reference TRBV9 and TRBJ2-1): DSGVTQTPKHLITATGQRVTLRCSPRSGDLSVYWYQQSLDQGLQFLIQYYNGEERAKGNILERFSAQQFPDLHSELNLSSLELGDSALYFCASSVDRSSYNEQFFGPGTRLTVL.

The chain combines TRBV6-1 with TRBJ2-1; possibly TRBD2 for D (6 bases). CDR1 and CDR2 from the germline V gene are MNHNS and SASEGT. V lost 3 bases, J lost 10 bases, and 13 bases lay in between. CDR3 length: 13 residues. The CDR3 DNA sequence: TGTGCCAGCAGTGACGTCGGGGCGGGGGAGCAGTTCTTC. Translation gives CASSDVGAGEQFF.

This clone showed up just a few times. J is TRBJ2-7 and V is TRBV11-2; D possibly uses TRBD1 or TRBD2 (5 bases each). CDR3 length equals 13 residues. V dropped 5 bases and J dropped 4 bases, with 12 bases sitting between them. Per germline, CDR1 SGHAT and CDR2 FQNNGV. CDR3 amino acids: CASSPTGAYEQYF. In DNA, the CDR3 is TGTGCCAGCAGCCCGACCGGGGCGTACGAGCAGTACTTC.

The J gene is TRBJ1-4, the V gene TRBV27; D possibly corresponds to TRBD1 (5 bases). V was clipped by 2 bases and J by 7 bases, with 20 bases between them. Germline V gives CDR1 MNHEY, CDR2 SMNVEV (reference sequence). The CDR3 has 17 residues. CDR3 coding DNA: TGTGCCAGCAGTTTAGGTCCAGGGCCTTTACGTGGTGAAAAACTGTTTTTT. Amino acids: CASSLGPGPLRGEKLFF.

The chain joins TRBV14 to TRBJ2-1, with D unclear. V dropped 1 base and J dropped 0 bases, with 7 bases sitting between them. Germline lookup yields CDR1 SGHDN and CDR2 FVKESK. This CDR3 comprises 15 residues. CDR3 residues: CASSQVPDSYNEQFF. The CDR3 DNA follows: TGTGCCAGCAGCCAAGTTCCGGACTCCTACAATGAGCAGTTCTTC.

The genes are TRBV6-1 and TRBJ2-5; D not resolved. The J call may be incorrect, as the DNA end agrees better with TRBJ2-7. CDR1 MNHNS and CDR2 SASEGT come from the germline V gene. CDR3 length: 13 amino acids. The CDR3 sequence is CASSAHARGEQYF. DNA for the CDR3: TGTGCCAGCAGTGCCCACGCGCGTGGCGAGCAGTACTTC.

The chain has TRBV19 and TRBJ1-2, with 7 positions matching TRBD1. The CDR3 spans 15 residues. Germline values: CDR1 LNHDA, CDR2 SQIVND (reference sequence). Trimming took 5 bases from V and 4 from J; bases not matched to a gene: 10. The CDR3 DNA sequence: TGTGCCAGTAGTGTCCCCGGGGGGACAGTCTATGGCTACACCTTC. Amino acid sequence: CASSVPGGTVYGYTF.

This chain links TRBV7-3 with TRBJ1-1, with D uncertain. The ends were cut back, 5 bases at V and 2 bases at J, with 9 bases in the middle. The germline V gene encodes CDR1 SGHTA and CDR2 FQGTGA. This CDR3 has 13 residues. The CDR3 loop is CASSETSNTEAFF. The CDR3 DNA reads TGTGCCAGCAGCGAGACATCAAACACTGAAGCTTTCTTT.

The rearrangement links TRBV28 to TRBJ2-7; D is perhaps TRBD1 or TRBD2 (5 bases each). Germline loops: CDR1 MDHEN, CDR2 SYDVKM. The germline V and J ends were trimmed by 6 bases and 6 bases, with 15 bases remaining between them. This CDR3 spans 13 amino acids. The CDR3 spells CASSLDPGTEQYF. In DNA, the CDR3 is TGTGCCAGCAGCTTAGATCCCGGGACCGAGCAGTACTTC.

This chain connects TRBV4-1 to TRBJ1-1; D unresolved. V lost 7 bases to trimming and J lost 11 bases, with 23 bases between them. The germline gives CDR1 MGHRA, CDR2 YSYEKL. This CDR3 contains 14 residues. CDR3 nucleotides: TGCGCCAGCACCCTAAAGCAGACGCTTAGTCGGGCTTTCTTT. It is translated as CASTLKQTLSRAFF.

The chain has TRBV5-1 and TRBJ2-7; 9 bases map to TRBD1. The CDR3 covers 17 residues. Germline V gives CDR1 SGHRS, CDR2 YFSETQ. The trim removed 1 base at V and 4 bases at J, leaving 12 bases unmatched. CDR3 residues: CASSLTSAGQGRYEQYF. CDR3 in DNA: TGCGCCAGCAGCTTGACTTCGGCGGGACAGGGTCGGTACGAGCAGTACTTC.

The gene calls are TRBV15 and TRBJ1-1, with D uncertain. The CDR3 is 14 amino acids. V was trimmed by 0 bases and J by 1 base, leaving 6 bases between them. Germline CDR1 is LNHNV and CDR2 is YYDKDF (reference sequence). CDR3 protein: CATSRDGKNTEAFF. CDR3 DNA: TGTGCCACCAGCAGAGATGGGAAGAACACTGAAGCTTTCTTT.

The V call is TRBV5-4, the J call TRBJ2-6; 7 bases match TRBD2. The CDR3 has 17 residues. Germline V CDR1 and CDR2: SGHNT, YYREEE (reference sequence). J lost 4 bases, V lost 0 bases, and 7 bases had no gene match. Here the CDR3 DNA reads TGTGCCAGCAGCTTGGGACACGCGGGAGCCGGGGCCAACGTCCTGACTTTC. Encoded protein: CASSLGHAGAGANVLTF.

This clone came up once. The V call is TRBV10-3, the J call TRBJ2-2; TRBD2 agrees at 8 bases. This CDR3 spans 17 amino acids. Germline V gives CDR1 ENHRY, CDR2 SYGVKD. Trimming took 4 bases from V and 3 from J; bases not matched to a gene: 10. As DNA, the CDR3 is TGTGCCATCAGTGGGAACCCGGGACTAGTAGACACCGGGGAGCTGTTTTTT. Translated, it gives CAISGNPGLVDTGELFF.

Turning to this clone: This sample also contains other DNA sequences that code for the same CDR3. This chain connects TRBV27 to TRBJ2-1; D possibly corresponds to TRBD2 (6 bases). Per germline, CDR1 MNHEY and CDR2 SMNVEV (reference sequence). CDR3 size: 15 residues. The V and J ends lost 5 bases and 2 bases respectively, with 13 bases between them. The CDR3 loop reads CASSLGTGAYNEQFF. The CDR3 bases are TGTGCCAGCAGTCTCGGGACTGGGGCCTACAATGAGCAGTTCTTC.

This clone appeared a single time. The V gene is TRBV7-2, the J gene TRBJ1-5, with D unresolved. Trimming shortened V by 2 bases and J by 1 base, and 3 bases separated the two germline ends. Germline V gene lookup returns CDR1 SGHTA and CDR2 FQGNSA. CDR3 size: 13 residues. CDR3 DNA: TGTGCCAGCAGCTTATTAAGCAATCAGCCCCAGCATTTT. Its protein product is CASSLLSNQPQHF. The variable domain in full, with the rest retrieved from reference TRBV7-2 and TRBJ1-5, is GAGVSQSPSNKVTEKGKDVELRCDPISGHTALYWYRQSLGQGLEFLIYFQGNSAPDKSGLPSDRFSAERTGGSVSTLTIQRTQQEDSAVYLCASSLLSNQPQHFGDGTRLSIL.

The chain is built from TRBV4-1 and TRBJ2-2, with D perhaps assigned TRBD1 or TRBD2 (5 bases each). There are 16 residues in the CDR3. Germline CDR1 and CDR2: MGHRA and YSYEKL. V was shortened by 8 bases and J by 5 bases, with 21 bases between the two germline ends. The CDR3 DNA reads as TGCGCCAGCCTCCTAGCTCCGGGGCTGAATACCGGGGAGCTGTTTTTT. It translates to CASLLAPGLNTGELFF.

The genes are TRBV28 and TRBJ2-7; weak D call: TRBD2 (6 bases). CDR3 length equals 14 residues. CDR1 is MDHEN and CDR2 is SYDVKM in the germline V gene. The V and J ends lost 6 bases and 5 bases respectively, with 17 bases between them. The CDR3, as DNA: TGTGCCAGCAGCCAAGTTGGGGGGTACGACGAGCAGTACTTC. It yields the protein CASSQVGGYDEQYF. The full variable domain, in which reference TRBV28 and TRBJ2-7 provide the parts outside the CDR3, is DVKVTQSSRYLVKRTGEKVFLECVQDMDHENMFWYRQDPGLGLRLIYFSYDVKMKEKGDIPEGYSVSREKKERFSLILESASTNQTSMYLCASSQVGGYDEQYFGPGTRLTVT.

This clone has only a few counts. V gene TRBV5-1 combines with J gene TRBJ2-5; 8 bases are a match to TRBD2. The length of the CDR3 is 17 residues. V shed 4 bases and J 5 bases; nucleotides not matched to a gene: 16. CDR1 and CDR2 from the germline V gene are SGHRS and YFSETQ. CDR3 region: CASSPLAGRSNFETQYF. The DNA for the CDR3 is TGCGCCAGCAGCCCTTTAGCGGGGAGAAGTAATTTCGAGACCCAGTACTTC.

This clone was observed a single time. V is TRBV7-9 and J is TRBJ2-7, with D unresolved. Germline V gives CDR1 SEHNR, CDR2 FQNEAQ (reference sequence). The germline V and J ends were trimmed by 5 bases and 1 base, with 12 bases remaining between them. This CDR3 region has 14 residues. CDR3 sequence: CASSAGDLSYEQYF. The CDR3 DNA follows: TGTGCCAGCAGCGCAGGAGATCTTTCCTACGAGCAGTACTTC. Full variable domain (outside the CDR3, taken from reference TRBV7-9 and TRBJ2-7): DTGVSQNPRHKITKRGQNVTFRCDPISEHNRLYWYRQTLGQGPEFLTYFQNEAQLEKSRLLSDRFSAERPKGSFSTLEIQRTEQGDSAMYLCASSAGDLSYEQYFGPGTRLTVT.